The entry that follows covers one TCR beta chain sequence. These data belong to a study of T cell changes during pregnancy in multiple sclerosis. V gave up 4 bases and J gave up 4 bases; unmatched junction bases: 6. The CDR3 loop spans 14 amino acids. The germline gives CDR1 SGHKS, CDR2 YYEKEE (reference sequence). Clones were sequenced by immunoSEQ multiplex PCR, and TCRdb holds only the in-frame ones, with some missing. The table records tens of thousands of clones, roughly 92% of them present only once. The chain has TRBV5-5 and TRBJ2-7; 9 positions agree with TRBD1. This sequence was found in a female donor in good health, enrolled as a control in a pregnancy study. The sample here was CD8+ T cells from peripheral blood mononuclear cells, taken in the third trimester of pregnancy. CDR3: CASSEDRGMYEQYF. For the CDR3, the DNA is TGTGCCAGCAGCGAGGACAGGGGTATGTACGAGCAGTACTTC.